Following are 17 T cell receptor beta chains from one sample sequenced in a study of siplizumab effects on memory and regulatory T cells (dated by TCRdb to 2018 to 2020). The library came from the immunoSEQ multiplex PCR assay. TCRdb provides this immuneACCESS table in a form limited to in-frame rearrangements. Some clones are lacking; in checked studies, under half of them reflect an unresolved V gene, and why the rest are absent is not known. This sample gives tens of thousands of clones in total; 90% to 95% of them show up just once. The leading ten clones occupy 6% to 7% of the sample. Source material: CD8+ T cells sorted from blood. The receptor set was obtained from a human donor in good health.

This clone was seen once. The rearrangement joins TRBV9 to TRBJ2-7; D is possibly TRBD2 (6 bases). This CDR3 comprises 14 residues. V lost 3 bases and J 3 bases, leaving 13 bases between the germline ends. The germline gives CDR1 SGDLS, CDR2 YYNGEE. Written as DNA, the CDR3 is TGTGCCAGCAGCGCCGGGACTGGTGACTACGAGCAGTACTTC. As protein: CASSAGTGDYEQYF.

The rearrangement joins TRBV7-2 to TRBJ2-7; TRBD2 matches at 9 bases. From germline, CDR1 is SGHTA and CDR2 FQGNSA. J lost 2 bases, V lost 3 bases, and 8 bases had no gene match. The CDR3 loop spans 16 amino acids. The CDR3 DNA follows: TGTGCCAGCAGCTTGGGGGCGGTAGCGGGAGCCTACGAGCAGTACTTC. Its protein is CASSLGAVAGAYEQYF.

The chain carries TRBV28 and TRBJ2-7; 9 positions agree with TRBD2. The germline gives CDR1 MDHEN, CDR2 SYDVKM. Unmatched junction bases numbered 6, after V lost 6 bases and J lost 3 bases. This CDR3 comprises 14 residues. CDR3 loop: CASRNSGGDYEQYF. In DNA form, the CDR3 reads TGTGCCAGCAGAAATAGCGGGGGCGACTACGAGCAGTACTTC.

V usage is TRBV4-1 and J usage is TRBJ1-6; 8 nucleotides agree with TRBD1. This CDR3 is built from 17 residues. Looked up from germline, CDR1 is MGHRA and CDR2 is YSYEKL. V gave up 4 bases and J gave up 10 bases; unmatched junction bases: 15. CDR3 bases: TGCGCCAGCAGCCTTAAACCGACAGGGGAAAGTCGGTCACCCCTCCACTTT. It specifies CASSLKPTGESRSPLHF.

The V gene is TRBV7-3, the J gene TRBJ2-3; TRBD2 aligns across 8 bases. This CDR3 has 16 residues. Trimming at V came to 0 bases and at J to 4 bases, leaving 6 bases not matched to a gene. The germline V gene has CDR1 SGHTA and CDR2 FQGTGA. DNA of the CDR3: TGTGCCAGCAGCTTAACCCCTAGCGGGCCCCCAGATACGCAGTATTTT. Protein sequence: CASSLTPSGPPDTQYF.

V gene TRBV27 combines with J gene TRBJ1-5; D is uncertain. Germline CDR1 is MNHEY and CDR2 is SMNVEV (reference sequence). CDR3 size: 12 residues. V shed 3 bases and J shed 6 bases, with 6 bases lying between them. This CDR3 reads CASSFSGQPQHF. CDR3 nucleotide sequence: TGTGCCAGCAGTTTTTCGGGTCAGCCCCAGCATTTT.

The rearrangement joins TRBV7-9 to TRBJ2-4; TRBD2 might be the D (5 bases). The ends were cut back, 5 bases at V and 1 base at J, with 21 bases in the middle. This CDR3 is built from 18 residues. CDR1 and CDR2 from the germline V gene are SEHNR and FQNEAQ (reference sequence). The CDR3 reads CASSPEDGGEEAKNIQYF. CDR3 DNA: TGTGCCAGCAGCCCCGAGGACGGAGGAGAAGAGGCCAAAAACATTCAGTACTTC. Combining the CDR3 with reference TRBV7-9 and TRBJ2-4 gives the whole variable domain DTGVSQNPRHKITKRGQNVTFRCDPISEHNRLYWYRQTLGQGPEFLTYFQNEAQLEKSRLLSDRFSAERPKGSFSTLEIQRTEQGDSAMYLCASSPEDGGEEAKNIQYFGAGTRLSVL.

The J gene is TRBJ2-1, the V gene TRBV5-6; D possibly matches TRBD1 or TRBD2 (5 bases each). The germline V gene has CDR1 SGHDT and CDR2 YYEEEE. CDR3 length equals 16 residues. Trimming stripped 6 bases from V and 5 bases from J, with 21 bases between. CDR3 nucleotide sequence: TGTGCCAGCACCGCCCGGGGCGTGAGCGGCGACAATGAGCAGTTCTTC. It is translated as CASTARGVSGDNEQFF.

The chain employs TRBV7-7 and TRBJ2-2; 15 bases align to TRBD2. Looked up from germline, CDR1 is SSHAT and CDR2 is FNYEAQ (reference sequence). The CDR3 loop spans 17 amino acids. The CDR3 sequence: CASAEGLAGGNTGELFF. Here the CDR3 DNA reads TGTGCTAGCGCGGAGGGACTAGCGGGAGGAAACACCGGGGAGCTGTTTTTT. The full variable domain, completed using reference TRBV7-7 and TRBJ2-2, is GAGVSQSPRYKVTKRGQDVTLRCDPISSHATLYWYQQALGQGPEFLTYFNYEAQPDKSGLPSDRFSAERPEGSISTLTIQRTEQRDSAMYRCASAEGLAGGNTGELFFGEGSRLTVL.

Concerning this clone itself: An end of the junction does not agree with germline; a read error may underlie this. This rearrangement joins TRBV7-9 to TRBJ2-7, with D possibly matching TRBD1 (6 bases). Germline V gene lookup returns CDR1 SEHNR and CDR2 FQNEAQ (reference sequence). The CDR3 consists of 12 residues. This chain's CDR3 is CASSPLSGTHRF. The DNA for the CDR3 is TGTGCCAGCAGCCCGTTATCCGGGACACACCGCTTC.

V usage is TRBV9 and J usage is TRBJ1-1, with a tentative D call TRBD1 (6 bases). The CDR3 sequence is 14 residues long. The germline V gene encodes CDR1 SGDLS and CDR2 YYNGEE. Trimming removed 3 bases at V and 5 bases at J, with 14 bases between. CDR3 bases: TGTGCCAGCAGCGCAACAGGGTTCGAAACTGAAGCTTTCTTT. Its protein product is CASSATGFETEAFF.

The CDR3 nucleotides are TGTGCCAGCAGTTTATCGAGGGGACAAAAAGAGACCCAGTACTTC. Its translation: CASSLSRGQKETQYF. The chain links TRBV27 to TRBJ2-5; D is possibly TRBD1 (6 bases). Germline V lookup: CDR1 MNHEY, CDR2 SMNVEV (reference sequence). There are 15 residues in the CDR3. The V end lost 0 bases, the J end lost 3 bases, and 11 bases lay between the germline ends.

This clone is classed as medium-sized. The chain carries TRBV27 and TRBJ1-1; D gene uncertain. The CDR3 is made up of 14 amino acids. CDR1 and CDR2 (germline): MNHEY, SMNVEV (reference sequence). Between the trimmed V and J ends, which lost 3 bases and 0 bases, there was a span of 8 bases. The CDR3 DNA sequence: TGTGCCAGCAGTTTGGGGAACCTGAACACTGAAGCTTTCTTT. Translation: CASSLGNLNTEAFF.

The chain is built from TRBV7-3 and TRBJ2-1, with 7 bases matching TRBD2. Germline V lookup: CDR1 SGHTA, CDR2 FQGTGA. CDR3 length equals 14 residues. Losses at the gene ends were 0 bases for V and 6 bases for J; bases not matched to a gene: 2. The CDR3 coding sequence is TGTGCCAGCAGCTTAACTTGGGGGGGCAATGAGCAGTTCTTC. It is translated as CASSLTWGGNEQFF.

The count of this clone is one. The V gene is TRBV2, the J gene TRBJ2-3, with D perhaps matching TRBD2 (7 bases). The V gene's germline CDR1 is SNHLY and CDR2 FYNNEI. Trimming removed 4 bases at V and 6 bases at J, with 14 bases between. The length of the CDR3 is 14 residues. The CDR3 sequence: CASSAGRGGDTQYF. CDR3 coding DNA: TGTGCCAGCAGTGCGGGCAGGGGAGGGGATACGCAGTATTTT. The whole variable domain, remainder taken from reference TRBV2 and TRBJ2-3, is EPEVTQTPSHQVTQMGQEVILRCVPISNHLYFYWYRQILGQKVEFLVSFYNNEISEKSEIFDDQFSVERPDGSNFTLKIRSTKLEDSAMYFCASSAGRGGDTQYFGPGTRLTVL.

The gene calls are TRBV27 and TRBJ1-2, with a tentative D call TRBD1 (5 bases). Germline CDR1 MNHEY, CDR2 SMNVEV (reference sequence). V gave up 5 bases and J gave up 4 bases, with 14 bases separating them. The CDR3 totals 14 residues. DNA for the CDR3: TGTGCCAGCAGTCCGCATGACAGATCCTATGGCTACACCTTC. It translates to CASSPHDRSYGYTF.

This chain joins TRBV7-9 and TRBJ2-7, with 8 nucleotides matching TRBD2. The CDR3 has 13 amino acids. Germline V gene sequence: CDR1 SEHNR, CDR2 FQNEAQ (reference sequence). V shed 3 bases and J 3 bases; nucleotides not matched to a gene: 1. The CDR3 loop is CASSFSGSYEQYF. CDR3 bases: TGTGCCAGCAGCTTCAGCGGGAGCTACGAGCAGTACTTC.